The next 21 T cell receptor beta chains were all read from a single sample in a study of naive and memory T cell subsets. The beta constant-region primer was an equimolar mix of two oligonucleotides covering TRBC1 and TRBC2. Using its own MiXCR run on the UMI-ligation and nested PCR reads, TCRdb lists one record per CDR3 protein. In the table there are 130,000 to 150,000 distinct CDR3 sequences, over 15% of which are singletons. The sample taken for sequencing was naive CD4+ T cells from blood. The receptors shown here come from a human donor in good health.

This rearrangement joins TRBV7-2 to TRBJ2-5; weak D call: TRBD1 (6 bases). V was clipped by 2 bases and J by 4 bases, with 17 bases between them. CDR1 is SGHTA, CDR2 FQGNSA, per germline. The CDR3 runs to 16 residues. CDR3 sequence reads: CASSLIPPSGAETQYF. DNA for the CDR3: TGTGCCAGCAGCTTAATCCCGCCCTCAGGGGCAGAGACCCAGTACTTC.

This clonotype was picked up many times. The chain links TRBV5-1 to TRBJ2-7; TRBD1 matches 7 bases. In germline, CDR1 is SGHRS, CDR2 YFSETQ. The CDR3 sequence is 14 residues long. V shed 4 bases, J shed 0 bases, and the junction held 4 bases outside the gene matches. CDR3 DNA sequence: TGCGCCAGCAGCCCAAGGGACAGCTCCTACGAGCAGTACTTC. Protein sequence: CASSPRDSSYEQYF.

The chain uses TRBV4-1 and TRBJ2-3, with a weak D call TRBD2 (6 bases). CDR3 length equals 19 residues. Germline loops: CDR1 MGHRA, CDR2 YSYEKL. V was trimmed by 0 bases and J by 0 bases, leaving 19 bases between them. The DNA of the CDR3 is TGCGCCAGCAGCCAAGATCAGTCATTTGGCGGGACTAGCACAGATACGCAGTATTTT. This translates into CASSQDQSFGGTSTDTQYF.

The rearrangement uses TRBV7-2 and TRBJ2-5; D may be TRBD1 or TRBD2 (5 bases each). CDR1 is SGHTA, CDR2 FQGNSA, per germline. V lost 5 bases to trimming and J lost 2 bases, with 15 bases between them. This CDR3 has 15 amino acids. The CDR3 DNA sequence: TGTGCCAGCAGCCTTTTAGGGGAGAGGCAAGAGACCCAGTACTTC. Its protein is CASSLLGERQETQYF.

The sample holds many counts of this clonotype. The genes are TRBV5-1 and TRBJ1-1; D might be TRBD1 (5 bases). Deletions cut 4 bases from V and 8 bases from J, with 9 bases between. CDR3 size: 11 residues. Germline V gene lookup returns CDR1 SGHRS and CDR2 YFSETQ. CDR3 in DNA: TGCGCCAGCAGCCGCGACAGCGAAGCTTTCTTT. Its translation: CASSRDSEAFF.

This clonotype was seen more than once but under ten times. The chain employs TRBV7-3 and TRBJ2-1; D might be TRBD2 (5 bases). Germline lookup yields CDR1 SGHTA and CDR2 FQGTGA. CDR3 length: 16 residues. V lost 6 bases and J 0 bases, leaving 15 bases between the germline ends. CDR3: CASSRTGPSSYNEQFF. The CDR3 bases are TGTGCCAGCAGTCGGACTGGACCTAGCTCCTACAATGAGCAGTTCTTC.

This clonotype has just a few counts. The V and J genes are TRBV29-1 and TRBJ2-1, with D possibly matching TRBD1 (7 bases). CDR1 is SQVTM and CDR2 is ANQGSEA in the germline V gene. The CDR3 contains 16 residues. With 7 bases removed from V and 1 base from J, the gap between germline ends came to 20 bases. CDR3 nucleotides: TGCAGCGGGCGGGGACAGCCCCCATCATCCTACAATGAGCAGTTCTTC. The encoded protein is CSGRGQPPSSYNEQFF.

J is TRBJ2-5 and V is TRBV20-1, with 10 bases lining up with TRBD2. This CDR3 is built from 15 residues. V shed 3 bases, J shed 3 bases, and the junction held 7 bases outside the gene matches. Germline assignment: CDR1 DFQATT and CDR2 SNEGSKA (reference sequence). Written as DNA, the CDR3 is TGCAGTGCTAGTGGTTCTGGACTAGCGGAAGAGACCCAGTACTTC. As protein: CSASGSGLAEETQYF.

The chain recombines TRBV5-5 with TRBJ2-3; D ambiguous. The V end was cut by 0 bases, the J end by 5 bases, with 7 bases between. CDR3 length: 13 residues. The V gene's germline CDR1 is SGHKS and CDR2 YYEKEE (reference sequence). The CDR3 bases are TGTGCCAGCAGCTTGGGCCAGGAAGATACGCAGTATTTT. It codes for CASSLGQEDTQYF.

CDR3 region: CASSRLDNEQFF. The CDR3 DNA is TGTGCCAGCAGTCGGTTGGACAATGAGCAGTTCTTC. This chain uses TRBV6-6 with TRBJ2-1; the D is unclear. Germline values: CDR1 MNHNY, CDR2 SVGAGI (reference sequence). V lost 5 bases, J lost 5 bases, and 7 bases lay in between. The CDR3 covers 12 residues.

This chain uses TRBV5-1 with TRBJ2-1; no firm D call. The CDR3 has 13 residues. CDR1 and CDR2 from the germline V gene are SGHRS and YFSETQ. V lost 0 bases and J 5 bases, leaving 6 bases between the germline ends. CDR3 in amino acids: CASSLGGDNEQFF. The CDR3 coding sequence is TGCGCCAGCAGCTTGGGCGGAGACAATGAGCAGTTCTTC. Looking up the rest from reference TRBV5-1 and TRBJ2-1 gives the full variable domain: KAGVTQTPRYLIKTRGQQVTLSCSPISGHRSVSWYQQTPGQGLQFLFEYFSETQRNKGNFPGRFSGRQFSNSRSEMNVSTLELGDSALYLCASSLGGDNEQFFGPGTRLTVL.

The chain recombines TRBV5-1 with TRBJ2-7, with D possibly TRBD2 on 6 matching bases. Per germline, CDR1 SGHRS and CDR2 YFSETQ. The CDR3 loop spans 11 amino acids. The V end lost 0 bases, the J end lost 13 bases, and 11 bases lay between the germline ends. CDR3 protein: CASSLGDFVYF. CDR3 nucleotide sequence: TGCGCCAGCAGCTTGGGGGACTTTGTTTACTTC.

The chain combines TRBV6-2 or TRBV6-3 with TRBJ1-5; D is ambiguous. Trimming stripped 3 bases from V and 3 bases from J, with 18 bases between. The CDR3 is 17 amino acids. Germline CDR1 is MNHEY and CDR2 is SVGEGT. CDR3 sequence (DNA): TGTGCCAGCAGTTATCGGTCCTCGCAGAGTGCCAATCAGCCCCAGCATTTT. Its protein is CASSYRSSQSANQPQHF.

The J gene is TRBJ1-5, the V gene TRBV4-1; 8 nucleotides align to TRBD1. The germline V gene has CDR1 MGHRA and CDR2 YSYEKL. Germline trimming cut 3 bases from V and 0 bases from J; bases unmatched to any gene: 4. CDR3 length: 16 residues. CDR3 DNA: TGCGCCAGCAGCCACGGGACAGGCCTTAGCAATCAGCCCCAGCATTTT. Residues: CASSHGTGLSNQPQHF.

The CDR3 sequence: CSARRDISAEAFF. The DNA for the CDR3 is TGCAGTGCTAGACGAGACATCTCCGCTGAAGCTTTCTTT. The chain employs TRBV20-1 and TRBJ1-1, with D unresolved. V gave up 2 bases and J gave up 6 bases, with 13 bases separating them. The germline V gene has CDR1 DFQATT and CDR2 SNEGSKA (reference sequence). This CDR3 is 13 amino acids long.

The J gene is TRBJ1-2, the V gene TRBV21-1; no check of the table's D call, TRBD1, against the DNA was made. TRBV21-1 is an annotated pseudogene. The CDR3 totals 16 residues. CDR3 sequence (DNA): TGTGCCAGCAGCAAAGACAGGATGGCGGGTTCTGATGGCTACACCTTC. It yields the protein CASSKDRMAGSDGYTF.

To note about this clonotype: An end of the junction does not agree with germline; a read error may underlie this. The V and J genes are TRBV9 and TRBJ2-1; 8 positions match TRBD2. From germline, CDR1 is SGDLS and CDR2 YYNGEE. The CDR3 spans 15 residues. Here the CDR3 reads CASSETSGGYDEQFF. The CDR3 DNA reads TGTGCCAGCAGCGAAACTAGCGGAGGCTACGATGAGCAGTTCTTC.

This chain uses TRBV7-2 with TRBJ2-7, with 12 bases identical to TRBD2. The ends lost 0 bases at V and 6 bases at J; junction bases unmatched: 6. This CDR3 has 16 residues. The germline V gene has CDR1 SGHTA and CDR2 FQGNSA. The CDR3, as DNA: TGTGCCAGCAGCTTAGCTCCTAGCGGGAGGGCCGCCGAGCAGTACTTC. Translating gives CASSLAPSGRAAEQYF.

The chain combines TRBV29-1 with TRBJ2-6; a possible D gene is TRBD1 (5 bases). CDR3 length: 13 residues. Trimming cost V 4 bases and J 2 bases, with 6 bases left between them. Germline V CDR1 and CDR2: SQVTM, ANQGSEA. The CDR3 coding sequence is TGCAGCGTTGTAGGGGCTGGGGCCAACGTCCTGACTTTC. It yields the protein CSVVGAGANVLTF.

The chain links TRBV12-3 or TRBV12-4 to TRBJ2-1, with a tentative D call TRBD2 (6 bases). This CDR3 is built from 15 residues. V lost 1 base and J 4 bases, leaving 11 bases between the germline ends. CDR3 nucleotides: TGTGCCAGCAGTTTAGTTGGGCGGGATTACAATGAGCAGTTCTTC. It is translated as CASSLVGRDYNEQFF.

This chain links TRBV28 with TRBJ2-7, with 7 bases matching TRBD1. Germline CDR1 MDHEN, CDR2 SYDVKM. V shed 1 base and J 4 bases; nucleotides not matched to a gene: 10. The CDR3 totals 16 residues. CDR3 nucleotides: TGTGCCAGCAGTTTATTTAGGGGCCCAGGGGGTTACGAGCAGTACTTC. It specifies CASSLFRGPGGYEQYF.